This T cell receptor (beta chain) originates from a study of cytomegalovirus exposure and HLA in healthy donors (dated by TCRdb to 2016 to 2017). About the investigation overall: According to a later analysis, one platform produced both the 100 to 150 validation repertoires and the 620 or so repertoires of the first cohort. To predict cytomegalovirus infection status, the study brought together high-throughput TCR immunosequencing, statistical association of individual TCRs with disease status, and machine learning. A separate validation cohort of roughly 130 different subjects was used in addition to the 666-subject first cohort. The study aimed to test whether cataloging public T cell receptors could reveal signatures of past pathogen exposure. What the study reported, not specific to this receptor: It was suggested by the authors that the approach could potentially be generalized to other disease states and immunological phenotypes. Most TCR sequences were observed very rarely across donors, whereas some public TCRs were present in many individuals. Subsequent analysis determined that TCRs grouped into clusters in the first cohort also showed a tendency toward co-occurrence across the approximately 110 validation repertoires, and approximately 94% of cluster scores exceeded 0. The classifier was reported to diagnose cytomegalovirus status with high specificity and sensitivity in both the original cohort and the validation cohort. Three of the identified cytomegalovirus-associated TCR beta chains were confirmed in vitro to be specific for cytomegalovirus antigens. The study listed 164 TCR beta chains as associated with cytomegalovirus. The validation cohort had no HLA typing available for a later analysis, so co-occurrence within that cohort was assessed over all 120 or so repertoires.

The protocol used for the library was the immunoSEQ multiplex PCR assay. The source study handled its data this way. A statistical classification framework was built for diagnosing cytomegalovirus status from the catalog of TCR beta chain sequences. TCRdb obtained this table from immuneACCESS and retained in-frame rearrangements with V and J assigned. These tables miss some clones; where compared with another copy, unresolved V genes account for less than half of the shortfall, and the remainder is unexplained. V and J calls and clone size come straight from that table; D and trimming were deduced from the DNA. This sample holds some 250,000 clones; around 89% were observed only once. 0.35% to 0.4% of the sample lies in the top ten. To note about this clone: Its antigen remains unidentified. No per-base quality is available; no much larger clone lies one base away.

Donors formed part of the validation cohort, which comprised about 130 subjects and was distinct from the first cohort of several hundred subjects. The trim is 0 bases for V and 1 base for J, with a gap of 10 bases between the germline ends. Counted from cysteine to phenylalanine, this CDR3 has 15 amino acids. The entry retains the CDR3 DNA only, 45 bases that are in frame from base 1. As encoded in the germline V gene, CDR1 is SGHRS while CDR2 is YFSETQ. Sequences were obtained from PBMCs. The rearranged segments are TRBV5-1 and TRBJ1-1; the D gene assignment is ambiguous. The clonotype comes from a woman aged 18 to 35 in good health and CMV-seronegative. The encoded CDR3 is CASSLGGRSNTEAFF. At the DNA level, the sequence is TGCGCCAGCAGCTTGGGAGGAAGGTCGAACACTGAAGCTTTCTTT.